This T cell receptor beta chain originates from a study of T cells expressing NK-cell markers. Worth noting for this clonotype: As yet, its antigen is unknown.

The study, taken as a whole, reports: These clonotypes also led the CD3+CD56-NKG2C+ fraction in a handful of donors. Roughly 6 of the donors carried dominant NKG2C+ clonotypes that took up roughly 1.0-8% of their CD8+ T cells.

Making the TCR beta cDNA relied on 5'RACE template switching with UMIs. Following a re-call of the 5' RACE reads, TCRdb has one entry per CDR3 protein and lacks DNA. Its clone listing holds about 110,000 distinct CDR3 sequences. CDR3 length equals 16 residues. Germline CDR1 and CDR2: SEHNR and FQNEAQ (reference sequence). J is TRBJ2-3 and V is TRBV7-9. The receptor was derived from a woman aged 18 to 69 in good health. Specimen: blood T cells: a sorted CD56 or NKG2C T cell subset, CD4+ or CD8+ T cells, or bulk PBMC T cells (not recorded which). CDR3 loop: CASSLLASPGTDTQYF.